These 31 T cell receptor beta chains came from one sample sequenced in a study of lymphopenia after photon versus proton radiotherapy. Clones were sequenced by immunoSEQ multiplex PCR, and TCRdb holds only the in-frame ones, with some missing. The table lists more than 60,000 clones, approximately 84% of them singletons. The material sequenced was peripheral blood, taken from a patient treated with photon-based radiotherapy. The source of these receptors is a man aged 40-49 years with gastric cancer.

About this clone itself: Other DNA sequences in the sample encode the same CDR3. J is TRBJ2-7 and V is TRBV30; 7 positions agree with TRBD2. CDR1 is GTSNPN and CDR2 is SVGIG in the germline V gene (reference sequence). J lost 3 bases, V lost 3 bases, and 8 bases had no gene match. The CDR3 spans 14 residues. The CDR3 DNA is TGTGCCTGGAGAAGGCGGGGGTCGGTCTACGAGCAGTACTTC. Its protein product is CAWRRRGSVYEQYF. The full variable domain, rest sourced from reference TRBV30 and TRBJ2-7, is SQTIHQWPATLVQPVGSPLSLECTVEGTSNPNLYWYRQAAGRGLQLLFYSVGIGQISSEVPQNLSASRPQDRQFILSSKKLLLSDSGFYLCAWRRRGSVYEQYFGPGTRLTVT.

V is TRBV7-6 and J is TRBJ2-1, with D possibly being TRBD1 (6 bases). Trimming pared 5 bases from V and 0 bases from J, leaving 17 bases between. Germline CDR1 is SGHVS and CDR2 is FNYEAQ. This CDR3 region has 17 residues. The CDR3 bases are TGTGCCAGCAGCCAAGAGGACAGTATCAGCTCCTACAATGAGCAGTTCTTC. Its protein product is CASSQEDSISSYNEQFF.

This chain uses TRBV6-1 with TRBJ1-2, with D possibly being TRBD1 (5 bases). The CDR3 runs to 12 residues. V was pared by 0 bases and J by 8 bases, with 7 bases between. Germline CDR1 is MNHNS and CDR2 is SASEGT. In DNA form, the CDR3 reads TGTGCCAGCAGTGAAGCGGGGCTCGGCTACACCTTC. Residues: CASSEAGLGYTF.

V is TRBV4-3 and J is TRBJ2-3; 9 bases fit TRBD2. CDR3 size: 17 residues. V trimming: 0 bases; J trimming: 6 bases; junction bases outside the gene matches: 10. Germline loops: CDR1 LGHNA, CDR2 YSLEER. The CDR3 coding sequence is TGCGCCAGCAGCCAAGATGCGGGCGGGGGGGCCGTGGATACGCAGTATTTT. Its translation: CASSQDAGGGAVDTQYF.

The gene calls are TRBV6-5 and TRBJ1-1, with 11 bases fitting TRBD1. This CDR3 contains 13 residues. Looked up from germline, CDR1 is MNHEY and CDR2 is SVGAGI. V shed 6 bases and J 7 bases; nucleotides not matched to a gene: 4. For the CDR3, the DNA is TGTGCCAGCAGGGGACAGGGGGTGGATGAAGCTTTCTTT. Residues: CASRGQGVDEAFF.

CDR3 coding DNA: TGTGCCTGGAGTGTGTCCCCCCGCAATCAGCCCCAGCATTTT. It encodes CAWSVSPRNQPQHF. The V and J genes are TRBV30 and TRBJ1-5; no reliable D call. The CDR3 runs 14 residues. CDR1 is GTSNPN and CDR2 is SVGIG in the germline V gene (reference sequence). V was pared by 0 bases and J by 2 bases, with 8 bases between.

This chain uses TRBV11-1 with TRBJ2-7, with TRBD1 identical over 8 bases. This CDR3 comprises 16 residues. Per germline, CDR1 SGHAT and CDR2 FQDESV (reference sequence). V shed 0 bases and J 3 bases; nucleotides not matched to a gene: 7. The DNA for the CDR3 is TGTGCCAGCAGCTTAGCTCGACAGGGGAACTTCTACGAGCAGTACTTC. Amino acid sequence: CASSLARQGNFYEQYF.

The rearrangement links TRBV11-2 to TRBJ1-3; D gene ambiguous. Germline lookup yields CDR1 SGHAT and CDR2 FQNNGV. V lost 4 bases and J 0 bases, leaving 13 bases between the germline ends. CDR3 length equals 16 residues. In DNA form, the CDR3 reads TGTGCCAGCAGCTCCCCCCCCACACCCTCTGGAAACACCATATATTTT. Encoded protein: CASSSPPTPSGNTIYF.

CDR3 nucleotide sequence: TGCGCCAGCAGAGCCGGGACAGGGGGCACCGGGGAGCTGTTTTTT. Protein product: CASRAGTGGTGELFF. This chain joins TRBV5-1 and TRBJ2-2; 11 bases line up with TRBD1. The CDR3 consists of 15 residues. The V and J ends lost 5 bases and 4 bases, in that order; junction bases with no gene match: 4. Looked up from germline, CDR1 is SGHRS and CDR2 is YFSETQ.

V is TRBV2 and J is TRBJ1-2; D might be TRBD1 (5 bases). V was clipped by 0 bases and J by 0 bases, with 23 bases between them. Germline V lookup: CDR1 SNHLY, CDR2 FYNNEI. The CDR3 contains 20 residues. This chain's CDR3 is CASSEARYRRPTKSNYGYTF. Here the CDR3 DNA reads TGTGCCAGCAGTGAAGCGCGGTACAGGCGACCCACCAAATCTAACTATGGCTACACCTTC. Combining the CDR3 with reference TRBV2 and TRBJ1-2 gives the whole variable domain EPEVTQTPSHQVTQMGQEVILRCVPISNHLYFYWYRQILGQKVEFLVSFYNNEISEKSEIFDDQFSVERPDGSNFTLKIRSTKLEDSAMYFCASSEARYRRPTKSNYGYTFGSGTRLTVV.

The chain is built from TRBV7-6 and TRBJ1-2; D may be TRBD1 (6 bases). Deletions cut 2 bases from V and 7 bases from J, with 11 bases between. CDR1 and CDR2 from the germline V gene are SGHVS and FNYEAQ. The CDR3 spans 13 residues. CDR3 in DNA: TGTGCCAGCAGCTTATACAGGGACGCTGGCTACACCTTC. This encodes CASSLYRDAGYTF.

This chain connects TRBV10-3 to TRBJ2-3; perhaps TRBD2 as D (6 bases). This CDR3 has 17 residues. With 4 bases removed from V and 1 base from J, the gap between germline ends came to 18 bases. Germline CDR1 is ENHRY and CDR2 is SYGVKD. The DNA for the CDR3 is TGTGCCATCAGTGCGTCGGGAGCAGTGATGGGCACAGATACGCAGTATTTT. It encodes CAISASGAVMGTDTQYF.

The chain employs TRBV7-2 and TRBJ1-2; D uncertain. Per germline, CDR1 SGHTA and CDR2 FQGNSA. Trimming took 2 bases from V and 4 from J, leaving 11 bases between them. There are 14 residues in the CDR3. CDR3 protein: CASSLSEHSYGYTF. The CDR3, as DNA: TGTGCCAGCAGCTTATCGGAACACAGCTATGGCTACACCTTC.

The CDR3 spells CASSEGYSVYNSPLHF. The DNA for the CDR3 is TGTGCCAGCAGTGAGGGGTACTCAGTCTATAATTCACCCCTCCACTTT. The chain joins TRBV6-1 to TRBJ1-6, with no clear D. CDR1 and CDR2 (germline): MNHNS, SASEGT. Between the trimmed V and J ends, which lost 3 bases and 3 bases, there was a span of 12 bases. The length of the CDR3 is 16 residues.

This chain connects TRBV11-2 to TRBJ2-7, with D perhaps matching TRBD1 (5 bases). CDR3 size: 14 residues. Per germline, CDR1 SGHAT and CDR2 FQNNGV. V was trimmed by 1 base and J by 4 bases, leaving 11 bases between them. The CDR3 region is CASSLGPGPYEQYF. DNA of the CDR3: TGTGCCAGCAGCTTAGGCCCAGGGCCTTACGAGCAGTACTTC.

The rearrangement joins TRBV11-3 to TRBJ1-1; maybe TRBD1 (5 bases). The germline V gene encodes CDR1 SGHNT and CDR2 YENEEA. The CDR3 sequence is 15 residues long. The V and J ends lost 1 base and 2 bases respectively, with 11 bases between them. The CDR3 is CASSLGGDSNTEAFF. The CDR3 nucleotides read TGTGCCAGCAGCTTAGGAGGAGACAGTAACACTGAAGCTTTCTTT.

The J gene is TRBJ1-3, the V gene TRBV18; 8 positions match TRBD1. The CDR3 length is 16 residues. Germline values: CDR1 KGHSH, CDR2 LQKENI. With V trimmed by 3 bases and J by 2 bases, 6 bases remained unmatched. In DNA form, the CDR3 reads TGTGCCAGCTCACCTTGGACAGGGAGAACTGGAAACACCATATATTTT. Translating gives CASSPWTGRTGNTIYF.

This chain joins TRBV19 and TRBJ1-2; TRBD1 aligns across 7 bases. The CDR3 extends over 13 amino acids. Looked up from germline, CDR1 is LNHDA and CDR2 is SQIVND (reference sequence). Trimming took 8 bases from V and 6 from J; bases not matched to a gene: 9. The CDR3 loop is CASLKGARDGYTF. The CDR3 bases are TGTGCCAGTCTTAAGGGGGCCCGCGATGGCTACACCTTC. Looking up the rest from reference TRBV19 and TRBJ1-2 gives the full variable domain: DGGITQSPKYLFRKEGQNVTLSCEQNLNHDAMYWYRQDPGQGLRLIYYSQIVNDFQKGDIAEGYSVSREKKESFPLTVTSAQKNPTAFYLCASLKGARDGYTFGSGTRLTVV.

By share, this clone counts as medium-sized. The DNA for the CDR3 is TGTGCCAGTAGGGGTCCCTATAATTCACCCCTCCACTTT. Translating gives CASRGPYNSPLHF. This chain joins TRBV19 and TRBJ1-6; D gene unclear. The CDR3 length is 13 residues. Germline V lookup: CDR1 LNHDA, CDR2 SQIVND (reference sequence). The V and J ends lost 6 bases and 2 bases respectively, with 5 bases between them.

The chain couples TRBV19 to TRBJ1-1; TRBD1 aligns across 7 bases. The CDR3 covers 15 residues. CDR1 and CDR2 (germline): LNHDA, SQIVND (reference sequence). Trimming took 2 bases from V and 4 from J; bases not matched to a gene: 7. The CDR3 DNA sequence: TGTGCCAGTAGTATAAAGGGGCAGGGGGGCACTGAAGCTTTCTTT. This encodes CASSIKGQGGTEAFF.

The chain has TRBV6-5 and TRBJ2-7; TRBD2 matches 7 bases. The CDR3 is made up of 12 amino acids. Trimming at V came to 4 bases and at J to 6 bases, leaving 3 bases not matched to a gene. Looked up from germline, CDR1 is MNHEY and CDR2 is SVGAGI. The CDR3 DNA is TGTGCCAGCAGTTCTCCGGGGGGCGAGCAGTACTTC. Encoded protein: CASSSPGGEQYF.

This clone was seen only once. The V gene is TRBV7-3, the J gene TRBJ2-1; TRBD2 matches at 11 bases. V was pared by 0 bases and J by 2 bases, with 0 bases of the junction left unmatched. CDR1 is SGHTA and CDR2 is FQGTGA in the germline V gene. CDR3 length equals 16 residues. CDR3 region: CASSLTSGGAYNEQFF. CDR3 bases: TGTGCCAGCAGCTTAACTAGCGGGGGGGCCTACAATGAGCAGTTCTTC.

This chain uses TRBV6-6 with TRBJ1-2; 7 bases fit TRBD1. With 4 bases clipped from V and 3 bases from J, the junction kept 8 bases outside the gene matches. The CDR3 consists of 15 residues. Germline lookup yields CDR1 MNHNY and CDR2 SVGAGI (reference sequence). CDR3 sequence: CASSSGGGIDYGYTF. The CDR3 bases are TGTGCCAGCAGTTCCGGAGGGGGCATAGACTATGGCTACACCTTC.

This chain uses TRBV5-1 with TRBJ1-3; D remains ambiguous. This CDR3 has 10 amino acids. In germline, CDR1 is SGHRS, CDR2 YFSETQ. In nucleotides, the CDR3 is TGCGTCCCGCCCGGAAACACCATATATTTT. As protein: CVPPGNTIYF.

This clone was observed a single time. The chain carries TRBV11-2 and TRBJ2-7; 8 positions match TRBD1. This CDR3 has 14 amino acids. Losses at the gene ends were 5 bases for V and 4 bases for J; bases not matched to a gene: 7. CDR1 is SGHAT and CDR2 is FQNNGV in the germline V gene. CDR3 sequence (DNA): TGTGCCAGCAGCCCGAACAGGGGGGAATACGAGCAGTACTTC. Translated: CASSPNRGEYEQYF.

The chain combines TRBV7-9 with TRBJ1-1, with D hard to call. This CDR3 contains 12 residues. The V gene's germline CDR1 is SEHNR and CDR2 FQNEAQ (reference sequence). V lost 5 bases to trimming and J lost 1 base, with 5 bases between them. The CDR3 region is CASSARNTEAFF. The CDR3 nucleotides are TGTGCCAGCAGCGCAAGGAACACTGAAGCTTTCTTT.

This clone was seen just once. The chain recombines TRBV4-1 with TRBJ1-2; unclear D gene. This CDR3 is built from 15 residues. Trimming removed 0 bases at V and 1 base at J, with 9 bases between. The germline V gene has CDR1 MGHRA and CDR2 YSYEKL. The CDR3 reads CASSQDPAFNYGYTF. Written as DNA, the CDR3 is TGCGCCAGCAGCCAAGATCCTGCCTTTAACTATGGCTACACCTTC.

The V gene is TRBV30, the J gene TRBJ1-5; no clear D. V was trimmed by 3 bases and J by 1 base, leaving 7 bases between them. There are 13 residues in the CDR3. Germline V lookup: CDR1 GTSNPN, CDR2 SVGIG (reference sequence). CDR3 residues: CAWRGKSNQPQHF. In nucleotides, the CDR3 is TGTGCCTGGAGGGGGAAGAGCAATCAGCCCCAGCATTTT.

The sample holds one count of this clone. The V and J genes are TRBV5-5 and TRBJ2-7; TRBD1 is a possible D gene (6 bases). CDR3 size: 14 residues. V was pared by 4 bases and J by 3 bases, with 14 bases between. Per the germline V gene, CDR1 is SGHKS and CDR2 is YYEKEE (reference sequence). The CDR3 sequence: CASSPHRDHYEQYF. In DNA, the CDR3 is TGTGCCAGCAGCCCTCACAGGGACCACTACGAGCAGTACTTC.

V usage is TRBV5-1 and J usage is TRBJ1-2; D is undetermined. Looked up from germline, CDR1 is SGHRS and CDR2 is YFSETQ. Deletions cut 2 bases from V and 4 bases from J, with 12 bases between. This CDR3 region has 14 residues. The CDR3, as DNA: TGCGCCAGCAGCTTCGGGTCAGGAGGCTATGGCTACACCTTC. Its protein product is CASSFGSGGYGYTF.

The rearrangement links TRBV29-1 to TRBJ1-2; D gene unclear. The CDR3 has 10 residues. The germline CDR1 and CDR2 sequences are SQVTM and ANQGSEA. The CDR3 sequence: CTIGEGGYTF. As DNA, the CDR3 is TGCACCATCGGGGAGGGTGGCTACACCTTC.